Below, 29 T cell receptor beta chains from the same sample are listed, as sequenced in a study of T-cell reconstitution after alpha-beta-depleted transplantation in children. Unique molecular identifiers featured in how the TCRbeta library was prepared. Via MiXCR, TCRdb re-called the PCR reads, giving one row per CDR3 protein. Of 210,000 or so distinct CDR3 sequences listed, roughly 10% are singletons. The sample consisted of PBMCs, taken before TCRalphabeta/CD19-depleted stem cell transplant. These receptors came from a child less than two years old with acute myeloid leukemia, due to receive a stem cell transplant.

This clonotype was picked up many times. The chain couples TRBV4-1 to TRBJ2-2; D remains unclear. CDR1 MGHRA and CDR2 YSYEKL come from the germline V gene. Trimming shortened V by 0 bases and J by 7 bases, and 15 bases separated the two germline ends. The CDR3 totals 16 residues. CDR3 residues: CASSQDLANANGELFF. CDR3 bases: TGCGCCAGCAGCCAAGACTTGGCCAATGCCAACGGGGAGCTGTTTTTT.

This clonotype has a count of ten or more. The junction does not match germline at one end; this may be a read error. The chain links TRBV5-1 to TRBJ1-3, with D unresolved. Germline V gene lookup returns CDR1 SGHRS and CDR2 YFSETQ. The CDR3 runs 14 residues. The CDR3 reads CASSPSTSENTIYF. The CDR3 DNA sequence: TGCGCCAGCAGCCCTAGCACCTCTGAAAACACCATATATTTT.

This clonotype was observed once. The CDR3, as DNA: TGCGCCAGCAGCGCACAACTAACAGAGAACTACGAGCAGTACTTC. This sequence encodes CASSAQLTENYEQYF. The chain joins TRBV5-1 to TRBJ2-7; D remains unclear. Trimming removed 4 bases from V and 3 bases from J, with 17 bases in between. The CDR3 length is 15 residues. The germline CDR1 and CDR2 sequences are SGHRS and YFSETQ.

This clonotype was seen ten or more times. The J gene is TRBJ2-2, the V gene TRBV20-1; D not certain. V was shortened by 6 bases and J by 0 bases, with 8 bases between the two germline ends. The CDR3 covers 13 residues. Germline assignment: CDR1 DFQATT and CDR2 SNEGSKA (reference sequence). The CDR3 DNA is TGCAGTGCGAGAAGAGCGAACACCGGGGAGCTGTTTTTT. This codes for CSARRANTGELFF.

This clonotype was recorded at least ten times. The chain combines TRBV28 with TRBJ1-1; 10 bases align to TRBD1. The germline V gene encodes CDR1 MDHEN and CDR2 SYDVKM. The CDR3 totals 15 residues. The J segment lost 5 bases and the V segment lost 3 bases, leaving 6 bases of the junction unmatched. The CDR3 coding sequence is TGTGCCAGCAGTTTCCCGGACAGGGGGGGGACTGAAGCTTTCTTT. It encodes CASSFPDRGGTEAFF.

The table lists this clonotype with many counts. The CDR3 region has the DNA TGTGCCAGCAGCTCTCCGGGACCAACCACAGATACGCAGTATTTT. Translation gives CASSSPGPTTDTQYF. The rearrangement links TRBV5-5 to TRBJ2-3; D could derive from TRBD1 or TRBD2 (5 bases each). The V and J ends lost 3 bases and 2 bases respectively, with 13 bases between them. Germline lookup yields CDR1 SGHKS and CDR2 YYEKEE (reference sequence). The CDR3 length is 15 residues.

There are many counts of this clonotype. The V and J genes are TRBV20-1 and TRBJ2-7, with TRBD2 identical over 11 bases. CDR3 size: 14 residues. The trim removed 6 bases at V and 2 bases at J, leaving 6 bases unmatched. Germline loops: CDR1 DFQATT, CDR2 SNEGSKA (reference sequence). The CDR3 DNA reads as TGCAGTGCGATAGCGGGAGGGTTTCCCTACGAGCAGTACTTC. This encodes CSAIAGGFPYEQYF.

Many counts were recorded for this clonotype. The chain is built from TRBV7-8 and TRBJ2-3; TRBD2 matches at 14 bases. The germline gives CDR1 SGHVS, CDR2 FQNEAQ. The length of the CDR3 is 14 residues. Trimming removed 6 bases from V and 9 bases from J; junction bases left unmatched: 5. CDR3 nucleotides: TGTGCCAGCAGTGGACTAGCGGGAGGATGGACGCAGTATTTT. Amino acids: CASSGLAGGWTQYF.

This clonotype was detected a few times. CDR3: CASSFLPGQPNEKLFF. The CDR3 DNA reads as TGTGCCAGCAGTTTCCTCCCGGGACAGCCTAATGAAAAACTGTTTTTT. V is TRBV27 and J is TRBJ1-4; 7 nucleotides align to TRBD1. This CDR3 contains 16 residues. The J segment lost 3 bases and the V segment lost 3 bases, leaving 7 bases of the junction unmatched. Germline V gene sequence: CDR1 MNHEY, CDR2 SMNVEV (reference sequence).

Ten or more counts support this clonotype. The chain carries TRBV4-2 and TRBJ2-1; D remains unclear. Germline V gives CDR1 LGHNA, CDR2 YNFKEQ. V was trimmed by 1 base and J by 3 bases, leaving 10 bases between them. This CDR3 is 15 amino acids long. The DNA of the CDR3 is TGTGCCAGCAGCCAAGGTGGCAGCCTCTACAATGAGCAGTTCTTC. Its translation is CASSQGGSLYNEQFF.

The table lists this clonotype with many counts. The rearrangement joins TRBV20-1 to TRBJ2-1, with D hard to call. Germline V gene data show CDR1 as DFQATT and CDR2 as SNEGSKA (reference sequence). Trimming removed 6 bases at V and 3 bases at J, with 12 bases between. CDR3 length: 13 residues. This chain's CDR3 is CSAPGSYYNEQFF. CDR3 nucleotides: TGCAGTGCACCCGGGTCGTACTACAATGAGCAGTTCTTC.

In its sample, this clonotype was seen many times. J is TRBJ1-2 and V is TRBV20-1; the D gene is possibly TRBD1 (6 bases). The CDR3 loop spans 15 amino acids. CDR1 DFQATT and CDR2 SNEGSKA come from the germline V gene (reference sequence). V shed 6 bases and J shed 5 bases, with 22 bases lying between them. The CDR3 nucleotides read TGCAGTGCCAAGGACAACAGGGAATGGGGATATGGCTACACCTTC. As protein: CSAKDNREWGYGYTF.

This clonotype has a count of ten or more. The chain recombines TRBV12-3 or TRBV12-4 with TRBJ1-5; D is undetermined. This CDR3 is built from 14 residues. Trimming left V 3 bases short and J 3 bases short, with 9 bases between. CDR3 DNA: TGTGCCAGCAGTTTTGCCAGGATCAATCAGCCCCAGCATTTT. Translated, it gives CASSFARINQPQHF.

The chain uses TRBV18 and TRBJ2-7, with D possibly matching TRBD1 (6 bases). Trimming took 0 bases from V and 2 from J, leaving 11 bases between them. Germline loops: CDR1 KGHSH, CDR2 LQKENI. The CDR3 consists of 15 residues. CDR3 residues: CASSPPGKGAYEQYF. The CDR3 bases are TGTGCCAGCTCACCACCAGGGAAGGGGGCCTACGAGCAGTACTTC.

This clonotype was seen ten or more times. The J gene is TRBJ2-5, the V gene TRBV7-8, with D unresolved. Trimming cost V 1 base and J 0 bases, with 6 bases left between them. CDR3 size: 14 residues. The germline gives CDR1 SGHVS, CDR2 FQNEAQ. The CDR3 loop reads CASSLGAYQETQYF. CDR3 in DNA: TGTGCCAGCAGCTTAGGAGCCTACCAAGAGACCCAGTACTTC.

This clonotype was seen ten or more times. This chain uses TRBV6-2 or TRBV6-3 with TRBJ2-5, with 9 bases matching TRBD2. Germline lookup yields CDR1 MNHEY and CDR2 SVGEGT. The CDR3 length is 16 residues. Trimming at V came to 0 bases and at J to 1 base, leaving 3 bases not matched to a gene. CDR3: CASSYSTSGFQETQYF. The CDR3 DNA sequence: TGTGCCAGCAGTTACTCGACTAGCGGATTCCAAGAGACCCAGTACTTC.

This clonotype was detected a few times. The V call is TRBV18, the J call TRBJ1-3; D is undetermined. The CDR3 extends over 13 amino acids. Deletions cut 8 bases from V and 0 bases from J, with 8 bases between. CDR1 KGHSH and CDR2 LQKENI come from the germline V gene. The CDR3 loop is CASRQTSGNTIYF. The CDR3 coding sequence is TGTGCCAGCCGACAAACCTCTGGAAACACCATATATTTT.

This clonotype was counted between two and nine times. The chain combines TRBV24-1 with TRBJ2-1, with D unclear. V lost 3 bases, J lost 12 bases, and 8 bases lay in between. This CDR3 is built from 11 residues. Germline V gene data show CDR1 as KGHDR and CDR2 as SFDVKD. CDR3 in amino acids: CATSDGFLQFF. Written as DNA, the CDR3 is TGTGCCACCAGTGATGGGTTCCTGCAGTTCTTC.

In its sample, this clonotype was seen many times. CDR3 sequence reads: CASSPSGRGTDTQYF. The CDR3 DNA follows: TGCGCCAGCAGCCCAAGCGGGAGAGGGACAGATACGCAGTATTTT. The rearrangement links TRBV5-1 to TRBJ2-3; 8 bases match TRBD2. This CDR3 is 15 amino acids long. Germline V lookup: CDR1 SGHRS, CDR2 YFSETQ. Trimming took 4 bases from V and 3 from J; bases not matched to a gene: 7.

This clonotype appeared many times. The genes are TRBV27 and TRBJ2-3; 13 nucleotides align to TRBD2. The CDR3 is 16 amino acids. Looked up from germline, CDR1 is MNHEY and CDR2 is SMNVEV (reference sequence). Trimming cost V 10 bases and J 0 bases; bases outside gene matches: 7. DNA of the CDR3: TGTGCCACCGGACCGGGACTAGCGGGAAGCACAGATACGCAGTATTTT. Protein sequence: CATGPGLAGSTDTQYF.

This rearrangement joins TRBV28 to TRBJ2-7; TRBD1 matches at 8 bases. CDR3 size: 16 residues. CDR1 is MDHEN and CDR2 is SYDVKM in the germline V gene. V shed 7 bases and J 2 bases; nucleotides not matched to a gene: 13. CDR3 sequence reads: CASTNRGDQTPYEQYF. The CDR3 bases are TGTGCCAGCACCAACAGGGGGGACCAAACCCCCTACGAGCAGTACTTC.

This clonotype was recorded at least ten times. The genes are TRBV3-1 and TRBJ2-6, with D tentatively TRBD1 (6 bases). Trimming pared 1 base from V and 4 bases from J, leaving 14 bases between. Per germline, CDR1 LGHDT and CDR2 YNNKEL (reference sequence). This CDR3 has 17 amino acids. CDR3 nucleotides: TGTGCCAGCAGCCAAGCGACAGGCCTAAGGGGGGCCAACGTCCTGACTTTC. This encodes CASSQATGLRGANVLTF.

This clonotype was seen ten or more times. The genes are TRBV20-1 and TRBJ1-6; possible D gene TRBD1, 5 bases. Trimming removed 0 bases from V and 8 bases from J, with 14 bases in between. Germline loops: CDR1 DFQATT, CDR2 SNEGSKA (reference sequence). The CDR3 has 15 amino acids. CDR3 sequence: CSARDPPGTDSPLHF. The CDR3 region has the DNA TGCAGTGCTAGAGACCCCCCAGGGACTGATTCACCCCTCCACTTT.

At least ten counts were recorded for this clonotype. The rearrangement joins TRBV25-1 to TRBJ1-5, with D hard to call. CDR1 MGHDK and CDR2 SYGVNS come from the germline V gene. Trimming removed 5 bases from V and 3 bases from J, with 14 bases in between. This CDR3 has 15 residues. DNA of the CDR3: TGTGCCAGCAGTCCCGCGACGAGGGACAATCAGCCCCAGCATTTT. Translated: CASSPATRDNQPQHF.

The gene calls are TRBV18 and TRBJ1-4, with TRBD1 as a possible D gene (6 bases). This CDR3 spans 14 amino acids. Germline lookup yields CDR1 KGHSH and CDR2 LQKENI. V lost 4 bases, J lost 6 bases, and 12 bases lay in between. Here the CDR3 DNA reads TGTGCCAGCTCACGGGGGGCAGGCGATGAAAAACTGTTTTTT. Encoded protein: CASSRGAGDEKLFF.

The table lists this clonotype with many counts. The V call is TRBV18, the J call TRBJ2-7; possibly TRBD2 for D (6 bases). Deletions cut 5 bases from V and 7 bases from J, with 24 bases between. The CDR3 sequence is 16 residues long. Germline V CDR1 and CDR2: KGHSH, LQKENI. The CDR3 DNA sequence: TGTGCCAGCTCAGAACTAGCCCGAACGCAAAATGGTGAGCAGTACTTC. It codes for CASSELARTQNGEQYF.

This clonotype was observed at least ten times. The V call is TRBV7-2, the J call TRBJ2-1; the match to TRBD1 covers 8 bases. V lost 4 bases, J lost 3 bases, and 8 bases stayed unmatched. The CDR3 consists of 16 residues. The germline V gene encodes CDR1 SGHTA and CDR2 FQGNSA. The CDR3 is CASSSLWTGYYNEQFF. The CDR3 DNA follows: TGTGCCAGCAGCTCTCTTTGGACAGGGTACTACAATGAGCAGTTCTTC.

This clonotype was detected ten times or more. The chain joins TRBV5-1 to TRBJ2-2, with 8 nucleotides matching TRBD1. The germline gives CDR1 SGHRS, CDR2 YFSETQ. The CDR3 length is 14 residues. The ends lost 3 bases at V and 7 bases at J; junction bases unmatched: 5. CDR3 sequence reads: CASSWGQVSGELFF. Here the CDR3 DNA reads TGCGCCAGCAGCTGGGGACAGGTCAGCGGGGAGCTGTTTTTT.

This clonotype was seen ten or more times. The J gene is TRBJ2-7, the V gene TRBV11-2; D is undetermined. The CDR3 sequence is 15 residues long. V gave up 5 bases and J gave up 0 bases, with 14 bases separating them. CDR1 and CDR2 from the germline V gene are SGHAT and FQNNGV. CDR3 amino acids: CASSRSPTHSYEQYF. CDR3 bases: TGTGCCAGCAGCCGTAGCCCAACCCACTCCTACGAGCAGTACTTC.